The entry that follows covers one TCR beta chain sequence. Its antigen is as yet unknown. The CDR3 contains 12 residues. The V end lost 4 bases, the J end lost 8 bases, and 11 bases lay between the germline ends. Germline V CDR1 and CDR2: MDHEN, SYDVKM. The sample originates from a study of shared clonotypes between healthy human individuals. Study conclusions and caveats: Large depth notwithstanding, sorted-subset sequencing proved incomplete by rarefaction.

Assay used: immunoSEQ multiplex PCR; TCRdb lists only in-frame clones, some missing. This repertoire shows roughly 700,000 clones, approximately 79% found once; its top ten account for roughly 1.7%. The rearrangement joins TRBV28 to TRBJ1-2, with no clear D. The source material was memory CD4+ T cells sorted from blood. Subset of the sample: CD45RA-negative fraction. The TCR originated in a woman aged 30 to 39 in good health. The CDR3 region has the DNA TGTGCCAGCAGTTCTCTCCCGGGCGGCTACACCTTC. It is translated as CASSSLPGGYTF.